These T cell receptor beta chains were read from a single sample in a study of a mutant IDH1 vaccine in newly diagnosed glioma. Using immunoSEQ multiplex PCR, the repertoire was profiled, and TCRdb retains in-frame clones only, with some absent. The table lists about 43,000 clones, roughly 84% of them singletons, with less than 3% in the top ten. These receptors' antigens are unknown. Sample: PBMCs, taken from a glioma patient whose treatment included an IDH1 peptide vaccine. The source is a woman between 18 and 30 years old with glioma. Some clones in this sample may be carry-over from other donors' samples. Each CDR3 is given with its conserved first and last residue.

CDR3 protein: CASSPDIGETQYF; V gene: TRBV5-8; J gene: TRBJ2-5; CDR3 length: 13
CDR3 protein: CSARRASEAFF; V gene: TRBV20-1; J gene: TRBJ1-1; CDR3 length: 11
CDR3 protein: CASSPPGGHETQYF; V gene: TRBV21-1; J gene: TRBJ2-5; CDR3 length: 14
CDR3 protein: CASQDGLNTEAFF; V gene: TRBV27; J gene: TRBJ1-1; CDR3 length: 13
CDR3 protein: CASSLRQGVSNTEAFF; V gene: TRBV5-6; J gene: TRBJ1-1; CDR3 length: 16
CDR3 protein: CASSFWWDFPGELFF; V gene: TRBV5-1; J gene: TRBJ2-2; CDR3 length: 15
CDR3 protein: CASSLEQRGGDTQYF; V gene: TRBV7-9; J gene: TRBJ2-3; CDR3 length: 15
CDR3 protein: CASSERKREKLFF; V gene: TRBV6-1; J gene: TRBJ1-4; CDR3 length: 13
CDR3 protein: CASSFSGSTGELFF; V gene: TRBV7-3; J gene: TRBJ2-2; CDR3 length: 14
CDR3 protein: CAWTGSGNTIYF; V gene: TRBV30; J gene: TRBJ1-3; CDR3 length: 12
CDR3 protein: CSVKGAGDLFF; V gene: TRBV29-1; J gene: TRBJ1-4; CDR3 length: 11
CDR3 protein: CSVEDSYSYEQYF; V gene: TRBV29-1; J gene: TRBJ2-7; CDR3 length: 13
CDR3 protein: CASSAGGLDEQFF; V gene: TRBV6-5; J gene: TRBJ2-1; CDR3 length: 13
CDR3 protein: CASSGPDRASEQYF; V gene: TRBV4-1; J gene: TRBJ2-7; CDR3 length: 14
CDR3 protein: CASSLGPIEQFF; V gene: TRBV5-1; J gene: TRBJ2-1; CDR3 length: 12
CDR3 protein: CASSTLGQSNYEQYF; V gene: TRBV6-6; J gene: TRBJ2-7; CDR3 length: 15
CDR3 protein: CASSTGGVGTEAFF; V gene: TRBV19; J gene: TRBJ1-1; CDR3 length: 14
CDR3 protein: CASRGTGRQNYGYTF; V gene: TRBV27; J gene: TRBJ1-2; CDR3 length: 15
CDR3 protein: CASTLQWNYGYTF; V gene: TRBV7-2; J gene: TRBJ1-2; CDR3 length: 13
CDR3 protein: CASSYSASGTYEQYF; V gene: TRBV6-5; J gene: TRBJ2-7; CDR3 length: 15
CDR3 protein: CASSSTGGTGNTIYF; V gene: TRBV6-5; J gene: TRBJ1-3; CDR3 length: 15
CDR3 protein: CASSLPVTEAFF; V gene: TRBV6-6; J gene: TRBJ1-1; CDR3 length: 12
CDR3 protein: CASSPDRGSGNTIYF; V gene: TRBV7-2; J gene: TRBJ1-3; CDR3 length: 15
CDR3 protein: CASSERGRGSYGYTF; V gene: TRBV25-1; J gene: TRBJ1-2; CDR3 length: 15
CDR3 protein: CASSLVLAQPSYEQYF; V gene: TRBV7-2; J gene: TRBJ2-7; CDR3 length: 16
CDR3 protein: CASSLRAARGYTF; V gene: TRBV11-2; J gene: TRBJ1-2; CDR3 length: 13
CDR3 protein: CASSLSRVGYGYTF; V gene: TRBV5-1; J gene: TRBJ1-2; CDR3 length: 14
CDR3 protein: CTSSQEGLEGETQYF; V gene: TRBV1; J gene: TRBJ2-5; CDR3 length: 15
CDR3 protein: CASSYSMEDTQYF; V gene: TRBV6-6; J gene: TRBJ2-3; CDR3 length: 13
CDR3 protein: CASSLGPQHQETQYF; V gene: TRBV11-2; J gene: TRBJ2-5; CDR3 length: 15
CDR3 protein: CAWSVGGLAGSSYNEQFF; V gene: TRBV30; J gene: TRBJ2-1; CDR3 length: 18
CDR3 protein: CASSGQFNEQFF; V gene: TRBV6-1; J gene: TRBJ2-1; CDR3 length: 12
CDR3 protein: CASSFRDRGMGNQPQHF; V gene: TRBV7-8; J gene: TRBJ1-5; CDR3 length: 17
CDR3 protein: CASSFQTWNTEAFF; V gene: TRBV7-2; J gene: TRBJ1-1; CDR3 length: 14
CDR3 protein: CASIVRDRASYEQYF; V gene: TRBV6-1; J gene: TRBJ2-7; CDR3 length: 15
CDR3 protein: CASSLDVSEAFF; V gene: TRBV5-8; J gene: TRBJ1-1; CDR3 length: 12
CDR3 protein: CASSLQLHF; V gene: TRBV7-9; J gene: TRBJ1-6; CDR3 length: 9
CDR3 protein: CASSRIGTAYEQYF; V gene: TRBV7-8; J gene: TRBJ2-7; CDR3 length: 14
CDR3 protein: CAIIGKGASGYTF; V gene: TRBV6-5; J gene: TRBJ1-2; CDR3 length: 13